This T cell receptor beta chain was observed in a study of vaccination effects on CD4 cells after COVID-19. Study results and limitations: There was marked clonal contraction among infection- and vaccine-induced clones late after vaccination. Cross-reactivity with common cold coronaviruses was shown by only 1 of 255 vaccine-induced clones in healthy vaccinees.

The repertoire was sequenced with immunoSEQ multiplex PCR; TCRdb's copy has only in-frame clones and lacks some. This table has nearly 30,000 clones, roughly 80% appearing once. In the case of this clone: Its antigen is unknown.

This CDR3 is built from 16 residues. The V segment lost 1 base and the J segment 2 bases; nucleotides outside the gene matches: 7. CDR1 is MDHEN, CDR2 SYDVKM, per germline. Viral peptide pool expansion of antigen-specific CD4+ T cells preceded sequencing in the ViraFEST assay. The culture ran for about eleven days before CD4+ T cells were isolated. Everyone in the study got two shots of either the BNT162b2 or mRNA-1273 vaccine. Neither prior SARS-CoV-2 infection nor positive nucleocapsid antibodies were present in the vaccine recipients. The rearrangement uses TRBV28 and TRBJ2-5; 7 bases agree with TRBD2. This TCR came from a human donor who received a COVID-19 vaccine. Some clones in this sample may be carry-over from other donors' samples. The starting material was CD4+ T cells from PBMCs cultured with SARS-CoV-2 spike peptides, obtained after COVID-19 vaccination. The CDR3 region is CASSLLGGGSQETQYF. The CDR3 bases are TGTGCCAGCAGTTTATTGGGCGGGGGTTCTCAAGAGACCCAGTACTTC.